These 27 T cell receptor beta chains came from one sample sequenced in a study of response to subunit inactivated influenza vaccine. TCRdb reprocessed the RT-PCR reads via MiXCR and lists one record per CDR3 protein. The profile covers some 150,000 distinct CDR3 sequences, with 12% appearing a single time and approximately 30% taken by the ten largest. In addition, the sample was reused for a study of T cells expressing NK-cell markers. That report adds: UMIs accompanied the 5'RACE template switching by which TCR beta cDNA was made.

The sequenced sample was CD8+ T cells sorted from PBMCs, obtained about 12 days after vaccination. Receptors were obtained from a man aged 50 to 59 who received an inactivated influenza vaccine.

This clonotype showed up just a few times. CDR3 amino acids: CASSPQAGSSYEQYF. In nucleotides, the CDR3 is TGTGCCAGCAGCCCTCAAGCGGGGAGCTCCTACGAGCAGTACTTC. V gene TRBV7-8 combines with J gene TRBJ2-7, with TRBD2 matching over 7 bases. CDR3 length: 15 amino acids. The germline CDR1 and CDR2 sequences are SGHVS and FQNEAQ. The trim removed 5 bases at V and 0 bases at J, leaving 7 bases unmatched. The entire variable domain, with the rest obtained from reference TRBV7-8 and TRBJ2-7, is as follows: GAGVSQSPRYKVAKRGQDVALRCDPISGHVSLFWYQQALGQGPEFLTYFQNEAQLDKSGLPSDRFFAERPEGSVSTLKIQRTQQEDSAVYLCASSPQAGSSYEQYFGPGTRLTVT.

This clonotype appeared a few times. The genes are TRBV7-6 and TRBJ2-5, with 10 bases identical to TRBD1. The CDR3 has 17 amino acids. V lost 2 bases, J lost 4 bases, and 10 bases stayed unmatched. Germline-derived CDR1 and CDR2 are SGHVS and FNYEAQ. CDR3 bases: TGTGCCAGCAGCTTAAAAGCGACAGGGGGCAAGCGAGAGACCCAGTACTTC. Its translation is CASSLKATGGKRETQYF.

The rearrangement uses TRBV20-1 and TRBJ2-3, with TRBD2 matching over 11 bases. Germline CDR1 DFQATT, CDR2 SNEGSKA (reference sequence). The CDR3 sequence is 13 residues long. Germline trimming cut 7 bases from V and 8 bases from J; bases unmatched to any gene: 8. CDR3 nucleotide sequence: TGCAGTGGCCTAGCGGGGGGCAGGGGTACGCAGTATTTT. Encoded protein: CSGLAGGRGTQYF.

The rearrangement links TRBV7-9 to TRBJ2-5, with D unclear. The CDR3 has 14 amino acids. V was clipped by 1 base and J by 0 bases, with 6 bases between them. The germline V gene encodes CDR1 SEHNR and CDR2 FQNEAQ (reference sequence). This chain's CDR3 is CASSLEVDQETQYF. The CDR3 bases are TGTGCCAGCAGCTTAGAAGTAGACCAAGAGACCCAGTACTTC.

The rearrangement joins TRBV29-1 to TRBJ2-1; D is undetermined. CDR1 and CDR2 from the germline V gene are SQVTM and ANQGSEA. The CDR3 contains 13 residues. V gave up 7 bases and J gave up 5 bases, with 15 bases separating them. The DNA of the CDR3 is TGCAGCGCCGAGCCAGGATTTAACAATGAGCAGTTCTTC. Residues: CSAEPGFNNEQFF.

This clonotype came up many times. V usage is TRBV11-2 and J usage is TRBJ1-3; D is ambiguous. V was cut by 0 bases and J by 3 bases, with 12 bases left in between. The CDR3 runs 16 residues. Per the germline V gene, CDR1 is SGHAT and CDR2 is FQNNGV. The CDR3 DNA is TGTGCCAGCAGCTTAGATACCAGCCCCCTTGGAAACACCATATATTTT. This translates into CASSLDTSPLGNTIYF.

This clonotype was recorded a few times. The V gene is TRBV5-1, the J gene TRBJ2-1; D possibly corresponds to TRBD2 (6 bases). The V gene's germline CDR1 is SGHRS and CDR2 YFSETQ. The CDR3 length is 14 residues. The V end lost 0 bases, the J end lost 6 bases, and 10 bases lay between the germline ends. CDR3 in amino acids: CASSLAVGSNEQFF. For the CDR3, the DNA is TGCGCCAGCAGCTTGGCCGTCGGGAGCAATGAGCAGTTCTTC.

The chain recombines TRBV6-2 or TRBV6-3 with TRBJ1-5; no reliable D call. The CDR3 sequence is 13 residues long. V dropped 6 bases and J dropped 1 base, with 7 bases sitting between them. Germline V lookup: CDR1 MNHEY, CDR2 SVGEGT. CDR3 in DNA: TGTGCCAGCAGCCCCGGGAGCAATCAGCCCCAGCATTTT. Translation gives CASSPGSNQPQHF.

This clonotype was found many times. The chain joins TRBV7-3 to TRBJ2-1; D not resolved. V was shortened by 5 bases and J by 5 bases, with 10 bases between the two germline ends. Germline assignment: CDR1 SGHTA and CDR2 FQGTGA. This CDR3 is 13 amino acids long. This CDR3 is CASSLGINNEQFF. The CDR3 region has the DNA TGTGCCAGCAGCCTGGGGATCAACAATGAGCAGTTCTTC.

Of note for this clonotype: The conserved phenylalanine or tryptophan is not found at the CDR3 terminus, so this likely reflects a read error. V gene TRBV6-2 or TRBV6-3 combines with J gene TRBJ2-7, with D uncertain. CDR1 and CDR2 (germline): MNHEY, SVGEGT. The V and J ends lost 7 bases and 3 bases respectively, with 7 bases between them. This CDR3 comprises 11 residues. The CDR3 sequence: CASTQSYEQYY. Here the CDR3 DNA reads TGTGCCAGCACCCAAAGCTACGAGCAGTACTAC.

This clonotype was seen only a few times. The rearrangement links TRBV6-5 to TRBJ2-1; 11 bases are shared with TRBD2. The germline CDR1 and CDR2 sequences are MNHEY and SVGAGI. The CDR3 is made up of 14 amino acids. V dropped 4 bases and J dropped 9; count of bases not matched to a gene: 5. CDR3 loop: CASSFSGGAGEQFF. Here the CDR3 DNA reads TGTGCCAGCAGTTTTAGCGGGGGGGCGGGTGAGCAGTTCTTC.

This clonotype has a handful of counts. The rearrangement links TRBV10-3 to TRBJ2-7, with D possibly being TRBD1 (5 bases). CDR1 ENHRY and CDR2 SYGVKD come from the germline V gene. Trimming removed 3 bases at V and 5 bases at J, with 14 bases between. The length of the CDR3 is 14 residues. CDR3 bases: TGTGCCATCAGTGACCCCCAGGGTCTCAACGAGCAGTACTTC. It encodes CAISDPQGLNEQYF.

This clonotype came up a few times. This chain uses TRBV7-9 with TRBJ2-7; 7 nucleotides align to TRBD2. Germline loops: CDR1 SEHNR, CDR2 FQNEAQ (reference sequence). The CDR3 is 12 amino acids. After removal of 7 bases from V and 2 bases from J, the junction contained 2 bases not matched to a gene. The CDR3 nucleotides read TGTGCCAGCAACCGGGGGGCCTACGAGCAGTACTTC. The encoded protein is CASNRGAYEQYF. Drawing the rest from reference TRBV7-9 and TRBJ2-7, the complete variable domain is DTGVSQNPRHKITKRGQNVTFRCDPISEHNRLYWYRQTLGQGPEFLTYFQNEAQLEKSRLLSDRFSAERPKGSFSTLEIQRTEQGDSAMYLCASNRGAYEQYFGPGTRLTVT.

This clonotype was seen only a few times. This chain links TRBV6-6 with TRBJ2-7; 7 bases line up with TRBD2. V dropped 6 bases and J dropped 4; count of bases not matched to a gene: 3. CDR1 MNHNY and CDR2 SVGAGI come from the germline V gene (reference sequence). The CDR3 length is 12 residues. CDR3 nucleotide sequence: TGTGCCAGCAGCCCAGCGGGGTACGAGCAGTACTTC. It translates to CASSPAGYEQYF.

The chain combines TRBV7-6 with TRBJ2-7; possible D gene TRBD1, 6 bases. The CDR3 contains 17 residues. The germline V gene encodes CDR1 SGHVS and CDR2 FNYEAQ. The V gene lost 1 base and the J gene lost 0 bases, with 16 bases spanning the gap. For the CDR3, the DNA is TGTGCCAGCAGCTTAGGCATCACGGGACATAGCTCCTACGAGCAGTACTTC. This sequence encodes CASSLGITGHSSYEQYF.

The chain employs TRBV15 and TRBJ2-1; D might be TRBD2 (6 bases). The CDR3 spans 15 residues. The germline V gene has CDR1 LNHNV and CDR2 YYDKDF (reference sequence). V was pared by 2 bases and J by 7 bases, with 15 bases between. CDR3 protein: CATSRRRELDNEQFF. The CDR3 nucleotides read TGTGCCACCAGCAGACGCCGGGAGTTGGATAATGAGCAGTTCTTC.

The rearrangement links TRBV5-1 to TRBJ2-1, with D tentatively TRBD2 (6 bases). The V end lost 4 bases, the J end lost 0 bases, and 14 bases lay between the germline ends. The CDR3 spans 16 residues. The germline V gene has CDR1 SGHRS and CDR2 YFSETQ. The CDR3 DNA reads as TGCGCCAGCAGCCACATAGCGGTAAGCTCCTACAATGAGCAGTTCTTC. This codes for CASSHIAVSSYNEQFF. Full variable domain (remainder filled in from reference TRBV5-1 and TRBJ2-1): KAGVTQTPRYLIKTRGQQVTLSCSPISGHRSVSWYQQTPGQGLQFLFEYFSETQRNKGNFPGRFSGRQFSNSRSEMNVSTLELGDSALYLCASSHIAVSSYNEQFFGPGTRLTVL.

This clonotype was counted a few times. This chain links TRBV29-1 with TRBJ1-4; D gene ambiguous. This CDR3 contains 14 residues. With 1 base removed from V and 0 bases from J, the gap between germline ends came to 6 bases. The germline gives CDR1 SQVTM, CDR2 ANQGSEA. DNA of the CDR3: TGCAGCGTTGAAGTTACCTCAACTAATGAAAAACTGTTTTTT. The encoded protein is CSVEVTSTNEKLFF.

This clonotype has more than one count but fewer than ten. This sequence joins TRBV20-1 and TRBJ1-2; D unclear. Germline V gene data show CDR1 as DFQATT and CDR2 as SNEGSKA (reference sequence). This CDR3 is 14 amino acids long. V lost 1 base and J lost 0, with 9 bases in between. This chain's CDR3 is CSARAPGSNYGYTF. In DNA, the CDR3 is TGCAGTGCTAGAGCGCCAGGATCTAACTATGGCTACACCTTC.

Many counts were recorded for this clonotype. V gene TRBV28 combines with J gene TRBJ2-7; tentative D call: TRBD2 (6 bases). The germline CDR1 and CDR2 sequences are MDHEN and SYDVKM. The CDR3 runs to 17 residues. With 1 base removed from V and 0 bases from J, the gap between germline ends came to 16 bases. The chain's CDR3 is CASSLSVGGDTSYEQYF. In DNA, the CDR3 is TGTGCCAGCAGTTTATCGGTTGGAGGGGATACCTCCTACGAGCAGTACTTC. Full variable domain (remainder filled in from reference TRBV28 and TRBJ2-7): DVKVTQSSRYLVKRTGEKVFLECVQDMDHENMFWYRQDPGLGLRLIYFSYDVKMKEKGDIPEGYSVSREKKERFSLILESASTNQTSMYLCASSLSVGGDTSYEQYFGPGTRLTVT.

The chain carries TRBV7-6 and TRBJ2-1; 10 nucleotides line up with TRBD2. Trimming at V came to 2 bases and at J to 3 bases, leaving 7 bases not matched to a gene. The CDR3 has 17 amino acids. Germline CDR1 and CDR2: SGHVS and FNYEAQ. This CDR3 is CASSLYSGGPGYNEQFF. CDR3 nucleotides: TGTGCCAGCAGCTTATATAGCGGGGGGCCTGGCTACAATGAGCAGTTCTTC.

This clonotype was observed a few times. This chain links TRBV6-1 with TRBJ2-7, with 12 bases matching TRBD2. V lost 9 bases to trimming and J lost 5 bases; unmatched junction nucleotides: 5. The CDR3 has 13 amino acids. Germline CDR1 is MNHNS and CDR2 is SASEGT. The CDR3 DNA reads TGTGCCAGTTCTAGCGGGGGGGCCAACGAGCAGTACTTC. This codes for CASSSGGANEQYF.

This clonotype was recorded a few times. V usage is TRBV12-3 or TRBV12-4 and J usage is TRBJ2-3; 9 nucleotides align to TRBD2. The length of the CDR3 is 16 residues. The V segment lost 6 bases and the J segment 5 bases; nucleotides outside the gene matches: 12. The DNA of the CDR3 is TGTGCCAGCAGAGGCGGTCGGGCGGGAGGGGGAGATACGCAGTATTTT. This sequence encodes CASRGGRAGGGDTQYF.

This clonotype was seen only once. The chain recombines TRBV10-3 with TRBJ2-7, with TRBD1 as a possible D gene (6 bases). This CDR3 region has 13 residues. Trimming took 8 bases from V and 1 from J, leaving 12 bases between them. From germline, CDR1 is ENHRY and CDR2 SYGVKD. CDR3 sequence: CAIRAGESYEQYF. The DNA of the CDR3 is TGTGCCATCCGGGCAGGGGAATCCTACGAGCAGTACTTC.

This clonotype was seen a handful of times. The chain is built from TRBV15 and TRBJ2-7; 13 bases map to TRBD2. Germline CDR1 and CDR2: LNHNV and YYDKDF (reference sequence). The CDR3 covers 13 residues. V gave up 8 bases and J gave up 4 bases; unmatched junction bases: 2. The CDR3 DNA is TGTGCCACCTCGGGACTAGCGGGGTACGAGCAGTACTTC. This gives the protein CATSGLAGYEQYF.

J is TRBJ2-5 and V is TRBV5-5; D unresolved. V lost 3 bases and J lost 3, with 9 bases in between. The CDR3 totals 13 residues. The V gene's germline CDR1 is SGHKS and CDR2 YYEKEE (reference sequence). This chain's CDR3 is CASSWRQEETQYF. The CDR3 DNA sequence: TGTGCCAGCAGCTGGAGACAAGAAGAGACCCAGTACTTC.

This clonotype has ten or more counts. The chain couples TRBV7-9 to TRBJ1-2; D gene ambiguous. CDR3 length: 15 residues. Germline V lookup: CDR1 SEHNR, CDR2 FQNEAQ (reference sequence). The V and J ends lost 5 bases and 3 bases respectively, with 16 bases between them. CDR3 in amino acids: CASSESGSGHYGYTF. For the CDR3, the DNA is TGTGCCAGCAGCGAGAGTGGTTCCGGACACTATGGCTACACCTTC.